This T cell receptor beta chain was sequenced for a study of graft-versus-host responses after intestinal transplantation. Findings and caveats of the study: Graft-donor T cell macrochimerism in patients accompanied high graft-versus-host to host-versus-graft clonal ratios in allografts.

The CDR3 runs to 16 residues. V was clipped by 3 bases and J by 5 bases, with 17 bases between them. CDR1 is SGHTA and CDR2 is FQGNSA in the germline V gene. As to this clone: Its target is unknown.

Data came from immunoSEQ multiplex PCR; TCRdb stores just in-frame clones and leaves some out. In the table there are 20,000 to 25,000 clones, 94% of which are singletons. Specimen: PBMCs, collected 156 days after intestinal transplant. The receptor was derived from a human patient who received an intestinal transplant, so some T cells may come from the graft donor. The chain combines TRBV7-2 with TRBJ1-5, with D unresolved. CDR3 nucleotides: TGTGCCAGCAGCTTCTCAGACGAACCCGGCCATCAGCCCCAGCATTTT. Amino acid sequence: CASSFSDEPGHQPQHF.